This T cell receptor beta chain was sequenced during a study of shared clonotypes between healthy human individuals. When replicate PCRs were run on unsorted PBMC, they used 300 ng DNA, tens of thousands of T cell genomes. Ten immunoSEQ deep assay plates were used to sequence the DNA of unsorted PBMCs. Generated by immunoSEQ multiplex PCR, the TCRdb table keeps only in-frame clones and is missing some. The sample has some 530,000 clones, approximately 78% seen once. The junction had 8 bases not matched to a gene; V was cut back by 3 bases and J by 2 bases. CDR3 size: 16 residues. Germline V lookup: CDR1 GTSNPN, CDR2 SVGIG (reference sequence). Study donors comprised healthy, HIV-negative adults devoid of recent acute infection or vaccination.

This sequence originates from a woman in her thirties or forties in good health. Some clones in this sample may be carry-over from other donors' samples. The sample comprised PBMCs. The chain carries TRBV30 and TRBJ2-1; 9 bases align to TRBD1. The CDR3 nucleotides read TGTGCCTGGAGGACGGACAGGGGTGGTACCTACAATGAGCAGTTCTTC. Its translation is CAWRTDRGGTYNEQFF.